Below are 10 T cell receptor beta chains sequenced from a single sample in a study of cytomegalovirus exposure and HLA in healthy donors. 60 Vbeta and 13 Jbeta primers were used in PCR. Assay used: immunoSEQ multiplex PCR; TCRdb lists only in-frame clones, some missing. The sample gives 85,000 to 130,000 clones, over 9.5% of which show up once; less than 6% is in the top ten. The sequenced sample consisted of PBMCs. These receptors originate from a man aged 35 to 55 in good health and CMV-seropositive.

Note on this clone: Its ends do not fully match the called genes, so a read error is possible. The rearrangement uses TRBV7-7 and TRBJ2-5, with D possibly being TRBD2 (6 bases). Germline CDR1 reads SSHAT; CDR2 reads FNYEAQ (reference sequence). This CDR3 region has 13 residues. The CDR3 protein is CASSRGLRETQYF. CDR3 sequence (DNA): TGTGCTAGCAGCCGCGGACTACGAGAGACCCAGTACTTC.

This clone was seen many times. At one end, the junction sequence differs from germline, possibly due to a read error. Here the CDR3 reads CASSQDAGDTSDEQYF. Written as DNA, the CDR3 is TGTGCCAGCAGCCAAGATGCGGGTGACACCTCCGACGAGCAGTACTTC. This chain connects TRBV4-2 to TRBJ2-7; tentative D call: TRBD2 (5 bases). The CDR3 contains 16 residues. Germline loops: CDR1 LGHNA, CDR2 YNFKEQ.

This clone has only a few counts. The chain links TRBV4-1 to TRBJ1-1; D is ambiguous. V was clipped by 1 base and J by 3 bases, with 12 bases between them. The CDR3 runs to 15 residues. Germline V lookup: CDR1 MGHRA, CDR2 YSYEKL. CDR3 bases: TGCGCCAGCAGCCAAGCTGCGCAAGCGGACACTGAAGCTTTCTTT. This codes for CASSQAAQADTEAFF.

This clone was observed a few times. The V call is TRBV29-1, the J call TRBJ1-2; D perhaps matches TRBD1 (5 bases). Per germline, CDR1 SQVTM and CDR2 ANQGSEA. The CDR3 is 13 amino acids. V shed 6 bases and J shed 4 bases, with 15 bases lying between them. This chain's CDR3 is CSVAWDSRYGYTF. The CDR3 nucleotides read TGCAGCGTGGCCTGGGACTCCCGCTATGGCTACACCTTC.

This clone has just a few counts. CDR3 in DNA: TGTGCCAGCAGAACACAGGGGTTCGACGAGCAGTACTTC. Protein: CASRTQGFDEQYF. This chain links TRBV6-6 with TRBJ2-7; 7 bases align to TRBD1. This CDR3 has 13 residues. The germline V gene has CDR1 MNHNY and CDR2 SVGAGI (reference sequence). J was trimmed by 5 bases and V by 6 bases; bases with no gene match: 7.

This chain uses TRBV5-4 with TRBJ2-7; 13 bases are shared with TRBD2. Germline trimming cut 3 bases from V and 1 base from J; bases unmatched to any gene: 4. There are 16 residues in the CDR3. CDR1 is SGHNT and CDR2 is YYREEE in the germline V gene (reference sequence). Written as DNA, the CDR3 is TGTGCCAGCAGCTCTAGGACTAGCGGGAGATCCTACGAGCAGTACTTC. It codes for CASSSRTSGRSYEQYF.

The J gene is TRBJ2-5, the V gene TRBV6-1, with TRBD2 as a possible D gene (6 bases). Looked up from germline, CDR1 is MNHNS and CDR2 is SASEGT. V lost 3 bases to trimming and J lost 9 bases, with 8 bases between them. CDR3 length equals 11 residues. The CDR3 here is CASSDWGAQYF. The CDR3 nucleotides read TGTGCCAGCAGTGATTGGGGGGCCCAGTACTTC.

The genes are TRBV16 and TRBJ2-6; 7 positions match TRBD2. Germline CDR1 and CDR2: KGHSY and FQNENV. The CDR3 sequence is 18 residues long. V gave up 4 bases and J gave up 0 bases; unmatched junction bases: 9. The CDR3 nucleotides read TGTGCCAGCAGCCCCCCGCGGGGGTGGTACTCTGGGGCCAACGTCCTGACTTTC. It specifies CASSPPRGWYSGANVLTF.

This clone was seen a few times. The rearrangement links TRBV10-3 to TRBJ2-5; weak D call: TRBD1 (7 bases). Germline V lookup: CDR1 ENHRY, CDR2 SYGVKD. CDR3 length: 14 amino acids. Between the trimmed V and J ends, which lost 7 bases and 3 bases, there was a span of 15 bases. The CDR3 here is CAIITRGTEETQYF. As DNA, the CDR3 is TGTGCCATCATCACCCGGGGGACAGAAGAGACCCAGTACTTC.

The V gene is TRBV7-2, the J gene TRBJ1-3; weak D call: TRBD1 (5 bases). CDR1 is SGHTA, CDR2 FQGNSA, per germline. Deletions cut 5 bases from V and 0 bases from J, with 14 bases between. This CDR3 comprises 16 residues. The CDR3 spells CASSGTSGVSGNTIYF. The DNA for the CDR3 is TGTGCCAGCAGCGGGACTTCGGGGGTCTCTGGAAACACCATATATTTT.